This T cell receptor (beta chain) was recorded in a study of tumor-infiltrating lymphocytes in primary liver carcinoma. The overall study: The study reported T1-T3 N0M0 tumors spanning 4.2 to 10 cm.

Trimming stripped 3 bases from V and 6 bases from J, with 12 bases between. The germline gives CDR1 SQVTM, CDR2 ANQGSEA. The length of the CDR3 is 12 residues. Researchers generated TCR beta cDNA from approximately 0.55 ug of total RNA, relying on a constant-region primer. Slightly modified ARM-PCR with three nested multiplex PCR rounds yielded TCR beta libraries. A C-beta reverse primer was combined with TRBV1-TRBV30 forward primers in the first two PCR rounds, and each round had about 10 cycles. TCRdb re-derived calls from the multiplex PCR reads in MiXCR, one entry per CDR3 protein. The sample contains roughly 86,000 distinct CDR3 sequences, 55% to 75% of which appear only once. In its sample, this clonotype was seen a few times. A much more abundant neighbour one base away suggests this may be a read error. From approximately 20-30 mg of unsorted bulk tissue, DNA and RNA were co-extracted together.

This receptor was taken from a man aged 35-49 years with primary liver carcinoma and hepatitis B virus infection. Sequences were obtained from tumor-adjacent normal liver tissue. The V and J genes are TRBV29-1 and TRBJ2-7, with unresolved D. CDR3 region: CSVDKGMGEQYF. The CDR3 DNA reads as TGCAGCGTTGACAAAGGGATGGGCGAGCAGTACTTC.